This T cell receptor beta chain came from a study of blood T cell repertoires in COVID-19. CDR3 length: 18 residues. CDR1 and CDR2 (germline): SGDLS, YYNGEE. V shed 4 bases and J 1 base; nucleotides not matched to a gene: 13. Methods used by the authors: Estimation of nucleated cell counts relied on the amplification of reference gene primers. Clones were sequenced by immunoSEQ multiplex PCR, and TCRdb holds only the in-frame ones, with some missing. V, J and clone size reflect that table, while D and trimming were determined from the DNA. The table records approximately 96,000 clones, over 90% of them present only once.

Input material: peripheral blood. This receptor was taken from a human donor with active COVID-19. The donor label of this sample is uncertain. This chain links TRBV9 with TRBJ2-5; 10 nucleotides line up with TRBD2. The CDR3 reads CASSPDGWTSGLQETQYF. In DNA, the CDR3 is TGTGCCAGCAGCCCTGATGGTTGGACTAGCGGCCTCCAAGAGACCCAGTACTTC.